A selection of T cell receptor beta chains follows, all from one sample in a study of blood T cell repertoires in COVID-19. Profiled with immunoSEQ multiplex PCR; TCRdb holds only in-frame clones, not every one. This sample has around 310,000 clones, with approximately 87% found just once. Sample: peripheral blood. The receptors here all came from a woman between 50 and 59 years old with active or convalescent COVID-19. Each CDR3 is given with its conserved first and last residue. The order of the fields is CDR3 DNA, CDR3 protein, clone size, V gene, J gene, D gene. A D gene is named only where the DNA matches it firmly. Clone size is given for some rows only: seen once, a few or many times, or a class if the clone is expanded.

CDR3 DNA: TGTGCCAGCAGTCCCAGGGGGATTGGCTACACCTTC
CDR3 protein: CASSPRGIGYTF
clone size: -
V gene: TRBV27
J gene: TRBJ1-2
D gene: TRBD1

CDR3 DNA: TGTGCCAGCAGTTTACGTGAGCAGTTCTTC
CDR3 protein: CASSLREQFF
clone size: -
V gene: TRBV28
J gene: TRBJ2-1
D gene: -

CDR3 DNA: TGTGCCAGCTCACCAGGGTCAGGGATTAACTCCTACAATGAGCAGTTCTTC
CDR3 protein: CASSPGSGINSYNEQFF
clone size: -
V gene: TRBV18
J gene: TRBJ2-1
D gene: -

CDR3 DNA: TGCGCCAGCAGCTTGGCCGCCGGCGGGAACACTGAAGCTTTCTTT
CDR3 protein: CASSLAAGGNTEAFF
clone size: -
V gene: TRBV5-1
J gene: TRBJ1-1
D gene: -

CDR3 DNA: TGTGCCAGCAGCTTAGCGGGACTAGGGAGCTACGAGCAGTACTTC
CDR3 protein: CASSLAGLGSYEQYF
clone size: -
V gene: TRBV7-2
J gene: TRBJ2-7
D gene: TRBD2

CDR3 DNA: TGCGCCAGCAGCTTGGTTCAAGGGAGCGACACCGGGGAGCTGTTTTTT
CDR3 protein: CASSLVQGSDTGELFF
clone size: few
V gene: TRBV5-1
J gene: TRBJ2-2
D gene: -

CDR3 DNA: TGTGCCAGCAGTGACTCAGGAGGGGATCAGCCCCAGCATTTT
CDR3 protein: CASSDSGGDQPQHF
clone size: -
V gene: TRBV6-4
J gene: TRBJ1-5
D gene: -

CDR3 DNA: TGTGCAAGTCGGCCGGACAGGGGGCTGCGTAACACTGAAGCTTTCTTT
CDR3 protein: CASRPDRGLRNTEAFF
clone size: -
V gene: TRBV12-2
J gene: TRBJ1-1
D gene: -

CDR3 DNA: TGTGCCAGCAGCTCGGGACTCACCGCGTACAATGAGCAGTTCTTC
CDR3 protein: CASSSGLTAYNEQFF
clone size: -
V gene: TRBV7-3
J gene: TRBJ2-1
D gene: -

CDR3 DNA: TGTGCCAGCTCGATTCCGGGGGATACGCAGTATTTT
CDR3 protein: CASSIPGDTQYF
clone size: -
V gene: TRBV18
J gene: TRBJ2-3
D gene: -

CDR3 DNA: TGTGCCAGCAGCTTGGTGCAGGGGAGTTTGACCGGGGAGCTGTTTTTT
CDR3 protein: CASSLVQGSLTGELFF
clone size: -
V gene: TRBV5-4
J gene: TRBJ2-2
D gene: -

CDR3 DNA: TGTGCCAGCAGTTCCCTAGCGGGAGTTGAGACCCAGTACTTC
CDR3 protein: CASSSLAGVETQYF
clone size: -
V gene: TRBV6-2/TRBV6-3
J gene: TRBJ2-5
D gene: TRBD2

CDR3 DNA: TGTGCCAGTACCCCAGGGACAGTCCGTAATTCACCCCTCCACTTT
CDR3 protein: CASTPGTVRNSPLHF
clone size: -
V gene: TRBV19
J gene: TRBJ1-6
D gene: TRBD1

CDR3 DNA: TGTGCCAGCTCACCCAGCTCCTATAATTCACCCCTCCACTTT
CDR3 protein: CASSPSSYNSPLHF
clone size: -
V gene: TRBV18
J gene: TRBJ1-6
D gene: -

CDR3 DNA: TGCGCCAGCAGCTTATCCGGGACTAGTGTCGGCAATGAGCAGTTCTTC
CDR3 protein: CASSLSGTSVGNEQFF
clone size: -
V gene: TRBV5-1
J gene: TRBJ2-1
D gene: TRBD2

CDR3 DNA: TGCGCCAGCAGCTTCGACACCGGGGAGCTGTTTTTT
CDR3 protein: CASSFDTGELFF
clone size: -
V gene: TRBV5-1
J gene: TRBJ2-2
D gene: -

CDR3 DNA: TGCGCCAGCAGCCCCTTTACGGGGACTGAAGCTTTCTTT
CDR3 protein: CASSPFTGTEAFF
clone size: -
V gene: TRBV5-1
J gene: TRBJ1-1
D gene: -

CDR3 DNA: TGTGCCAGCAGTTTATCCTGGACAGGCAATCAGCCCCAGCATTTT
CDR3 protein: CASSLSWTGNQPQHF
clone size: -
V gene: TRBV27
J gene: TRBJ1-5
D gene: -

CDR3 DNA: TGTGCCAGCAGCTTACAACTAGCGGTTTTAGGTTACGAGCAGTACTTC
CDR3 protein: CASSLQLAVLGYEQYF
clone size: -
V gene: TRBV7-2
J gene: TRBJ2-7
D gene: TRBD2

CDR3 DNA: TGTGCCAGCAGCCCCCGGGGGGGGGCGCTGGGGGAGCAGTACTTC
CDR3 protein: CASSPRGGALGEQYF
clone size: -
V gene: TRBV27
J gene: TRBJ2-7
D gene: TRBD2

CDR3 DNA: TGTGCCAGCAGTCGAACCCTCAGGCGTGGTGGCTACACCTTC
CDR3 protein: CASSRTLRRGGYTF
clone size: -
V gene: TRBV2
J gene: TRBJ1-2
D gene: -

CDR3 DNA: TGTGCCAGCAGCTCCCCGGGGGTGACTAGTCCGTCGGAGACCCAGTACTTC
CDR3 protein: CASSSPGVTSPSETQYF
clone size: -
V gene: TRBV5-4
J gene: TRBJ2-5
D gene: -

CDR3 DNA: TGTGCCAGCTCACCCCAGGCCAACTATGGCTACACCTTC
CDR3 protein: CASSPQANYGYTF
clone size: once
V gene: TRBV18
J gene: TRBJ1-2
D gene: -

CDR3 DNA: TGCAGCGTTGGGAGGGCTAGTAAGCGGGGGGGCTCCTACAATGAGCAGTTCTTC
CDR3 protein: CSVGRASKRGGSYNEQFF
clone size: -
V gene: TRBV29-1
J gene: TRBJ2-1
D gene: TRBD2

CDR3 DNA: TGTGCCAGCACCCCCCTTCAGTCCGGGGTATGGAACTATGGCTACACCTTC
CDR3 protein: CASTPLQSGVWNYGYTF
clone size: -
V gene: TRBV7-2
J gene: TRBJ1-2
D gene: -

CDR3 DNA: TGTGCCACCAGCCTCGGGACAGCAAATCAGCCCCAGCATTTT
CDR3 protein: CATSLGTANQPQHF
clone size: -
V gene: TRBV15
J gene: TRBJ1-5
D gene: TRBD1

CDR3 DNA: TGTGCCAGCAGTGAGATACAGGGTTACGGCAATCAGCCCCAGCATTTT
CDR3 protein: CASSEIQGYGNQPQHF
clone size: -
V gene: TRBV6-1
J gene: TRBJ1-5
D gene: -

CDR3 DNA: TGTGCCTGGAGTTTGAGAAACACTGAAGCTTTCTTT
CDR3 protein: CAWSLRNTEAFF
clone size: -
V gene: TRBV30
J gene: TRBJ1-1
D gene: -

CDR3 DNA: TGTGCCAGCAGCTTAGGGCGGATCACAGATACGCAGTATTTT
CDR3 protein: CASSLGRITDTQYF
clone size: -
V gene: TRBV7-8
J gene: TRBJ2-3
D gene: -

CDR3 DNA: TGTGCCAGCAGTTCCCAAGGGGGGGGGTACCAAGAGACCCAGTACTTC
CDR3 protein: CASSSQGGGYQETQYF
clone size: -
V gene: TRBV28
J gene: TRBJ2-5
D gene: -

CDR3 DNA: TGTGCCAGCAGGTGGGGAGGGGAGGGTGGCTACACCTTC
CDR3 protein: CASRWGGEGGYTF
clone size: -
V gene: TRBV6-5
J gene: TRBJ1-2
D gene: -

CDR3 DNA: TGTGCCATCAGCCTGAAGGAGGGCTACACCTTC
CDR3 protein: CAISLKEGYTF
clone size: -
V gene: TRBV10-3
J gene: TRBJ1-2
D gene: -

CDR3 DNA: TGCGCCAGCAGCTTGGGACAGCCCCAAGAGACCCAGTACTTC
CDR3 protein: CASSLGQPQETQYF
clone size: -
V gene: TRBV5-1
J gene: TRBJ2-5
D gene: -

CDR3 DNA: TGTGCAAGTCGCTTAGCAGCGGGCTACGAGCAGTACTTC
CDR3 protein: CASRLAAGYEQYF
clone size: -
V gene: TRBV12-2
J gene: TRBJ2-7
D gene: -